These 26 T cell receptor beta chains originate from one sample sequenced in a study of PD-1 blockade in classical Hodgkin lymphoma. Each patient's relapse followed autologous stem cell transplantation, and brentuximab vedotin exposure varied. The protocol was immunoSEQ multiplex PCR, while the TCRdb copy is restricted to in-frame clones and leaves out a portion. The sample lists 100,000 to 130,000 clones, 80% to 90% occurring once. Sample: peripheral blood mononuclear cells (PBMCs), taken before the second cycle of nivolumab. These receptors came from a human donor with classical Hodgkin lymphoma.

The rearrangement uses TRBV2 and TRBJ2-3, with TRBD2 matching 11 bases. CDR1 is SNHLY and CDR2 is FYNNEI in the germline V gene. With V trimmed by 1 base and J by 0 bases, 0 bases remained unmatched. The CDR3 runs to 16 residues. CDR3 in amino acids: CASSEGLAGSTDTQYF. The CDR3 DNA reads as TGTGCCAGCAGTGAAGGACTAGCGGGGAGCACAGATACGCAGTATTTT.

The chain recombines TRBV7-9 with TRBJ1-4; D not certain. Germline CDR1 is SEHNR and CDR2 is FQNEAQ (reference sequence). CDR3 length: 14 residues. Deletions cut 2 bases from V and 8 bases from J, with 12 bases between. The CDR3: CASSLFGVEEKLFF. The CDR3 region has the DNA TGTGCCAGCAGCTTATTTGGGGTCGAGGAAAAACTGTTTTTT.

The genes are TRBV6-6 and TRBJ2-7, with 7 bases matching TRBD1. Germline V gene data show CDR1 as MNHNY and CDR2 as SVGAGI (reference sequence). V lost 6 bases to trimming and J lost 2 bases; unmatched junction nucleotides: 10. The CDR3 runs to 15 residues. The DNA for the CDR3 is TGTGCCAGCAGGACCACAGGGGCCTATCCCTACGAGCAGTACTTC. This sequence encodes CASRTTGAYPYEQYF.

This clone has a count of ten or more. J is TRBJ1-2 and V is TRBV6-5; maybe TRBD1 (5 bases). This CDR3 region has 14 residues. Germline lookup yields CDR1 MNHEY and CDR2 SVGAGI. The V end lost 4 bases, the J end lost 6 bases, and 15 bases lay between the germline ends. CDR3 sequence reads: CASSSGWGGHGYTF. The CDR3 coding sequence is TGTGCCAGCAGTTCCGGATGGGGCGGCCATGGCTACACCTTC.

The chain is built from TRBV7-9 and TRBJ1-1; 9 bases match TRBD1. Germline V gene sequence: CDR1 SEHNR, CDR2 FQNEAQ (reference sequence). The CDR3 sequence is 15 residues long. V lost 5 bases and J lost 3; bases outside the gene matches: 7. This chain's CDR3 is CASSGDRAADTEAFF. The DNA for the CDR3 is TGTGCCAGCAGCGGGGACAGGGCGGCGGACACTGAAGCTTTCTTT.

The chain carries TRBV6-5 and TRBJ2-7; D may be TRBD2 (6 bases). V was pared by 6 bases and J by 0 bases, with 15 bases between. Germline V CDR1 and CDR2: MNHEY, SVGAGI. The CDR3 has 15 residues. The CDR3 here is CASRRLALSSYEQYF. CDR3 nucleotides: TGTGCCAGCAGGCGTCTAGCGTTGAGCTCCTACGAGCAGTACTTC.

The gene calls are TRBV19 and TRBJ2-7, with 8 bases matching TRBD2. Germline V gives CDR1 LNHDA, CDR2 SQIVND (reference sequence). The CDR3 consists of 14 residues. The J segment lost 6 bases and the V segment lost 6 bases, leaving 10 bases of the junction unmatched. CDR3 DNA sequence: TGTGCCAGTAGGGCTTCCTTCGGGGGGGTCGAGCAGTACTTC. Its translation: CASRASFGGVEQYF. The full variable domain, its missing parts supplied by reference TRBV19 and TRBJ2-7, is DGGITQSPKYLFRKEGQNVTLSCEQNLNHDAMYWYRQDPGQGLRLIYYSQIVNDFQKGDIAEGYSVSREKKESFPLTVTSAQKNPTAFYLCASRASFGGVEQYFGPGTRLTVT.

This clone was picked up one time. The rearrangement joins TRBV5-4 to TRBJ1-1; D is ambiguous. The CDR3 is 14 residues long. With 0 bases removed from V and 4 bases from J, the gap between germline ends came to 10 bases. In germline, CDR1 is SGHNT, CDR2 YYREEE (reference sequence). CDR3 sequence: CASSLGQEGTEAFF. The DNA of the CDR3 is TGTGCCAGCAGCTTGGGTCAGGAGGGCACTGAAGCTTTCTTT.

This chain uses TRBV7-9 with TRBJ2-7; 8 nucleotides agree with TRBD2. The J segment lost 4 bases and the V segment lost 6 bases, leaving 11 bases of the junction unmatched. The CDR3 length is 15 residues. Germline CDR1 reads SEHNR; CDR2 reads FQNEAQ (reference sequence). Here the CDR3 reads CASSYSPGGGYEQYF. In DNA form, the CDR3 reads TGTGCCAGCAGTTACTCGCCGGGAGGGGGATACGAGCAGTACTTC.

The CDR3 spells CAISEGRGDNQPQHF. In DNA form, the CDR3 reads TGTGCCATCAGTGAGGGCAGGGGGGACAATCAGCCCCAGCATTTT. This chain connects TRBV10-3 to TRBJ1-5; 7 positions agree with TRBD1. Trimming took 2 bases from V and 3 from J; bases not matched to a gene: 4. Germline lookup yields CDR1 ENHRY and CDR2 SYGVKD. This CDR3 has 15 residues.

The chain carries TRBV20-1 and TRBJ2-1; TRBD1 might be the D (5 bases). Germline CDR1 and CDR2: DFQATT and SNEGSKA (reference sequence). V shed 6 bases and J shed 12 bases, with 15 bases lying between them. This CDR3 spans 11 amino acids. Here the CDR3 reads CSAPGSTGQFF. The CDR3 region has the DNA TGCAGTGCACCTGGGTCCACAGGGCAGTTCTTC.

The rearrangement links TRBV18 to TRBJ2-5, with TRBD2 identical over 8 bases. This CDR3 contains 18 residues. Germline CDR1 is KGHSH and CDR2 is LQKENI. The junction had 14 bases not matched to a gene; V was cut back by 4 bases and J by 1 base. The CDR3 sequence is CASSQYLTSGPVQETQYF. Here the CDR3 DNA reads TGTGCCAGCTCACAATATCTTACTAGCGGACCTGTCCAAGAGACCCAGTACTTC.

The chain combines TRBV7-9 with TRBJ1-1; TRBD1 aligns across 8 bases. The CDR3 extends over 16 amino acids. Per germline, CDR1 SEHNR and CDR2 FQNEAQ (reference sequence). V gave up 5 bases and J gave up 1 base; unmatched junction bases: 9. CDR3 in DNA: TGTGCCAGCAGCCGCCGCGGGACAGGAGAGAACACTGAAGCTTTCTTT. It encodes CASSRRGTGENTEAFF.

Here the CDR3 DNA reads TGCGCCAGCAGCCAAGCAGGAGCAACTAATGAAAAACTGTTTTTT. Protein product: CASSQAGATNEKLFF. The rearrangement uses TRBV4-1 and TRBJ1-4; no reliable D call. Germline assignment: CDR1 MGHRA and CDR2 YSYEKL. The CDR3 is 15 amino acids. Between the trimmed V and J ends, which lost 1 base and 0 bases, there was a span of 6 bases.

The chain combines TRBV5-6 with TRBJ1-1, with 7 bases lining up with TRBD1. Germline V CDR1 and CDR2: SGHDT, YYEEEE. CDR3 size: 15 residues. The junction had 11 bases not matched to a gene; V was cut back by 3 bases and J by 6 bases. CDR3 nucleotide sequence: TGTGCCAGCAGCTCCCCCCACAGGGGCGGGCCTGAAGCTTTCTTT. Amino acids: CASSSPHRGGPEAFF.

The V and J genes are TRBV5-1 and TRBJ1-1; 9 nucleotides match TRBD1. Germline V lookup: CDR1 SGHRS, CDR2 YFSETQ. J lost 7 bases, V lost 5 bases, and 3 bases had no gene match. The CDR3 is 12 amino acids. CDR3 nucleotide sequence: TGCGCCAGCAGTACAGGGGGCGGTGAAGCTTTCTTT. It specifies CASSTGGGEAFF.

The chain is built from TRBV6-6 and TRBJ2-7, with D perhaps TRBD1 (5 bases). The CDR3 contains 12 residues. V lost 6 bases to trimming and J lost 3 bases, with 9 bases between them. Germline V gene sequence: CDR1 MNHNY, CDR2 SVGAGI (reference sequence). The CDR3 loop reads CASRSTVYEQYF. CDR3 DNA: TGTGCCAGCAGGTCGACAGTCTACGAGCAGTACTTC.

The chain has TRBV9 and TRBJ1-2, with 9 bases fitting TRBD1. J lost 8 bases, V lost 0 bases, and 5 bases had no gene match. The CDR3 contains 14 residues. Germline lookup yields CDR1 SGDLS and CDR2 YYNGEE. The CDR3 loop reads CASSVGTTGGGYTF. The CDR3 nucleotides are TGTGCCAGCAGCGTAGGCACTACAGGGGGCGGCTACACCTTC.

This chain uses TRBV5-4 with TRBJ2-2; D is ambiguous. With 2 bases removed from V and 6 bases from J, the gap between germline ends came to 8 bases. From germline, CDR1 is SGHNT and CDR2 YYREEE (reference sequence). The CDR3 consists of 13 residues. The CDR3 DNA reads TGTGCCAGCAGCTTATCGGTTCCCGGGGAGCTGTTTTTT. Amino acids: CASSLSVPGELFF.

This clone appeared a single time. V gene TRBV6-6 combines with J gene TRBJ1-4, with D perhaps TRBD1 (6 bases). Germline lookup yields CDR1 MNHNY and CDR2 SVGAGI (reference sequence). This CDR3 comprises 16 residues. Between the trimmed V and J ends, which lost 3 bases and 0 bases, there was a span of 11 bases. The CDR3 loop reads CASSYGGPATNEKLFF. The CDR3 nucleotides read TGTGCCAGCAGTTATGGGGGGCCTGCAACTAATGAAAAACTGTTTTTT.

The sample holds one count of this clone. This chain connects TRBV4-3 to TRBJ1-2, with unresolved D. V was pared by 0 bases and J by 2 bases, with 7 bases between. This CDR3 has 14 amino acids. Germline CDR1 LGHNA, CDR2 YSLEER. The CDR3 region has the DNA TGCGCCAGCAGCCAAGAAGAAGGGAACTATGGCTACACCTTC. This codes for CASSQEEGNYGYTF.

The chain recombines TRBV7-8 with TRBJ2-7; the D is unclear. CDR1 SGHVS and CDR2 FQNEAQ come from the germline V gene. Trimming pared 1 base from V and 0 bases from J, leaving 16 bases between. This CDR3 has 17 residues. The CDR3 loop is CASSLDLSGLTSYEQYF. CDR3 DNA: TGTGCCAGCAGCTTAGATTTAAGTGGGCTGACCTCCTACGAGCAGTACTTC.

V and J are TRBV5-6 and TRBJ1-1; D remains ambiguous. The CDR3 is 14 amino acids. CDR1 and CDR2 (germline): SGHDT, YYEEEE. V lost 0 bases, J lost 4 bases, and 10 bases lay in between. The CDR3: CASSLVGFLTEAFF. The CDR3 nucleotides read TGTGCCAGCAGCTTGGTGGGGTTTCTCACTGAAGCTTTCTTT.

The chain has TRBV5-4 and TRBJ2-7; TRBD2 might be the D (6 bases). Trimming cost V 3 bases and J 6 bases, with 13 bases left between them. This CDR3 contains 13 residues. The germline gives CDR1 SGHNT, CDR2 YYREEE (reference sequence). CDR3 protein: CASSSRTNPEQYF. CDR3 DNA sequence: TGTGCCAGCAGCTCACGGACTAATCCCGAGCAGTACTTC.

This chain links TRBV6-5 with TRBJ2-7; TRBD2 might be the D (5 bases). V lost 6 bases, J lost 5 bases, and 14 bases lay in between. The germline V gene encodes CDR1 MNHEY and CDR2 SVGAGI. The CDR3 totals 13 residues. The CDR3 reads CASSLVFGDEQYF. The CDR3 bases are TGTGCCAGCAGCTTAGTTTTCGGGGACGAGCAGTACTTC.

The chain has TRBV27 and TRBJ1-2; 11 nucleotides match TRBD1. V gave up 5 bases and J gave up 4 bases; unmatched junction bases: 15. This CDR3 has 18 residues. Germline loops: CDR1 MNHEY, CDR2 SMNVEV (reference sequence). The CDR3 reads CASSIYSMGQGGIYGYTF. In nucleotides, the CDR3 is TGTGCCAGCAGTATTTACTCGATGGGACAGGGGGGTATCTATGGCTACACCTTC.